The following is a T cell receptor (beta chain) sequence with its context. It has no known antigen specificity. Per-nucleotide qualities are absent, and no much larger clonotype sits a single base away. To find tumor-specific TCR clonotypes, researchers sequenced baseline tumor tissue that had been collected prior to treatment. Next-generation sequencing of T-cell receptor sequences was used to monitor peripheral T-cell lymphoma patients receiving frontline treatment on a trial. The receptor library was made with the immunoSEQ multiplex PCR assay. TCRdb limited this immuneACCESS table to in-frame rearrangements with V and J called. A share of clones is missing; checked studies link under half to unresolved V genes, and the rest is unexplained. This sample holds roughly 7,300 clones; around 74% were observed only once. Together, the top ten hold 15% to 20% of the sample. The CDR3, from cysteine to phenylalanine, totals 14 residues. Only the CDR3 portion is preserved as DNA: 42 bases, with reading frame beginning at the first base. V was cut back by 2 bases and J by 2 bases, leaving a gap of 9 bases between them. As encoded in the germline V gene, CDR1 is SGHRS while CDR2 is YFSETQ.

This specimen belongs to a study of circulating tumor DNA in untreated peripheral T-cell lymphoma (dated by TCRdb to the early 2020s). Findings and caveats that apply to the study as a whole: Tumor-specific clonotypes turned up in approximately 72% of patients, identified from roughly 84% of baseline tissues and from roughly 67% of baseline serum samples.

This sequence originates from a human donor with peripheral T-cell lymphoma. The sample comprised tumor tissue. The receptor chain draws on TRBV5-1 and TRBJ2-3; there is no confident call for the D gene. The CDR3 protein: CASSFQSATDTQYF. The bases are TGCGCCAGCAGCTTCCAAAGCGCCACAGATACGCAGTATTTT.